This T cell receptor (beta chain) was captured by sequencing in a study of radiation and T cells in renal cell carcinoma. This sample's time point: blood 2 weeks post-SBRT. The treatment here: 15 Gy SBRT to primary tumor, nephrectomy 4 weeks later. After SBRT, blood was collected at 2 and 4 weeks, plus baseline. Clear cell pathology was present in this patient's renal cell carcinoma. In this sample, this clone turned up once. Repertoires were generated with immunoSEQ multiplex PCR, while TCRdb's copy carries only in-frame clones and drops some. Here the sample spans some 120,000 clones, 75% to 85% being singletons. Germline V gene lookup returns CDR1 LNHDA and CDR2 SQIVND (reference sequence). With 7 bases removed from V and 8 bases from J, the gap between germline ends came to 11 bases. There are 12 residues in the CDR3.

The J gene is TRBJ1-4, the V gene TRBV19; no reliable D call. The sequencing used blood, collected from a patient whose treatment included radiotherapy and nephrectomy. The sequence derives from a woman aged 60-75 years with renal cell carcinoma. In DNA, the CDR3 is TGTGCCAGTAACGTTGGGAACGAAAAACTGTTTTTT. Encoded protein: CASNVGNEKLFF.